The rows below give T cell receptor beta chains drawn from one sample of a study of graft-versus-host responses after intestinal transplantation. Generated by immunoSEQ multiplex PCR, the TCRdb table keeps only in-frame clones and is missing some. The table includes about 90,000 clones, about nine tenths detected once. These receptors' antigens are unknown. The sample was unstimulated CD4+ T cells sorted from spleen or lymph node cells, taken before transplant. These receptors all stem from a human donor who was the organ donor for an intestinal transplant. CDR3s include the opening cysteine and the closing phenylalanine or tryptophan. The order of the fields is clone size, V gene, J gene, D gene, CDR3 length, CDR3 DNA, CDR3 protein. A D gene is named only where the DNA matches it firmly. For some rows the clone size is stated as once, few or many, or as a class when expanded; others skip it.

NA	TRBV6-5	TRBJ2-7	NA	14	TGTGCCAGCAGTTACTCGACGGGAGCCTACGAGCAGTACTTC	CASSYSTGAYEQYF
NA	TRBV2	TRBJ2-7	TRBD1	14	TGTGCCAGCAGGGGTGAGGGGGCCGTATACGAGCAGTACTTC	CASRGEGAVYEQYF
once	TRBV5-4	TRBJ1-1	NA	17	TGTGCCAGCAGCTTGGCGGGGGGGCTACGTATGAACACTGAAGCTTTCTTT	CASSLAGGLRMNTEAFF
NA	TRBV5-4	TRBJ2-5	NA	13	TGTGCCAGCAGCTTGGCATACCAAGAGACCCAGTACTTC	CASSLAYQETQYF
once	TRBV2	TRBJ1-5	NA	10	TGTGCCAGCGGGAGTGGGCCCCAGCATTTT	CASGSGPQHF
NA	TRBV6-5	TRBJ1-1	TRBD1	14	TGTGCCAGCAGTGCTCGCAGGGGGCTGACTGAAGCTTTCTTT	CASSARRGLTEAFF
NA	TRBV4-1	TRBJ1-1	NA	15	TGCGCCAGCAGCCAATACCGTCCGGGGAACACTGAAGCTTTCTTT	CASSQYRPGNTEAFF
NA	TRBV28	TRBJ1-5	NA	14	TGTGCCAGCAGTTTTCACAGAAGCAATCAGCCCCAGCATTTT	CASSFHRSNQPQHF
NA	TRBV28	TRBJ2-3	NA	13	TGTGCCGTCACCCCCGGAGAGACAGATACGCAGTATTTT	CAVTPGETDTQYF
once	TRBV23-1	TRBJ1-5	NA	14	TGCGCCAGCAGTCTGGGACATAGCAATCAGCCCCAGCATTTT	CASSLGHSNQPQHF
NA	TRBV7-3	TRBJ2-2	NA	17	TGTGCCAGCAGCTTAGGGGGGTTTTCCTCGAACACCGGGGAGCTGTTTTTT	CASSLGGFSSNTGELFF
NA	TRBV9	TRBJ2-1	TRBD2	15	TGTGCCAGCAGCGTAGGGGAGGGTTTGTGGCATGAGCAGTTCTTC	CASSVGEGLWHEQFF
NA	TRBV12-2	TRBJ2-5	NA	13	TGTGCAAGTCTCCATGGGGGAGGGGAGACCCAGTACTTC	CASLHGGGETQYF
NA	TRBV29-1	TRBJ2-7	NA	12	TGCAGCGCCAGTTCTGGACTCTACGAGCAGTACTTC	CSASSGLYEQYF
few	TRBV30	TRBJ1-6	TRBD1	15	TGTGCCTGGAGTGTAGGGGACAGGGTTAATTCACCCCTCCACTTT	CAWSVGDRVNSPLHF
NA	TRBV2	TRBJ1-3	TRBD1	14	TGTGCCACCAGACAGGGGGGCTCTGGAAACACCATATATTTT	CATRQGGSGNTIYF
NA	TRBV7-2	TRBJ2-5	TRBD2	12	TGTGCCAGCAGCCGAGGACTAGCGGGAGTGGACTTC	CASSRGLAGVDF
NA	TRBV28	TRBJ2-3	NA	12	TGTGCCAGCAGTTTATTAACAGATACGCAGTATTTT	CASSLLTDTQYF
NA	TRBV2	TRBJ2-3	NA	15	TGTGCCAGCAGTGAAGGTAGCCCGGTCACAGATACGCAGTATTTT	CASSEGSPVTDTQYF
NA	TRBV30	TRBJ1-3	NA	14	TGTGCCTGGAGGGGCGGGAACTCTGGAAACACCATATATTTT	CAWRGGNSGNTIYF
NA	TRBV4-2	TRBJ1-2	TRBD1	14	TGTGCCAGCAGCTACAGGGGGACAGGGGCTGGCTACACCTTC	CASSYRGTGAGYTF
NA	TRBV7-6	TRBJ2-1	NA	13	TGTGCCAGCAGTCAACCGGGGGACTCTCTCCCGTTCTTC	CASSQPGDSLPFF
NA	TRBV5-1	TRBJ2-7	TRBD2	16	TGCGCCAGCAGCTTATTAAGCGGGGGGTCGTCCTACGAGCAGTACTTC	CASSLLSGGSSYEQYF
NA	TRBV6-5	TRBJ1-3	NA	14	TGTGCCAGCAGCCGCCGCCGAGCAGGCGACACCATATATTTT	CASSRRRAGDTIYF
NA	TRBV28	TRBJ2-3	NA	13	TGTGCCACCTATCGGGGGGCCGGAGATACGCAGTATTTT	CATYRGAGDTQYF
NA	TRBV29-1	TRBJ1-1	TRBD1	13	TGCAGCGCCCGGGGACAGCCTAACACTGAAGCTTTCTTT	CSARGQPNTEAFF
NA	TRBV19	TRBJ1-4	NA	16	TGTGCCAGTATCCCTCTTTGGACTGACGCCAATGAAAAACTGTTTTTT	CASIPLWTDANEKLFF
few	TRBV6-1	TRBJ1-2	NA	14	TGTGCCAGCAGTGAAGGGAGAGGGAAGAGAGGCTACACCTTC	CASSEGRGKRGYTF
NA	TRBV5-5	TRBJ2-7	NA	15	TGTGCCAGCAGCTTGGGGGTCACGAGGGACTACGAGCAGTACTTC	CASSLGVTRDYEQYF